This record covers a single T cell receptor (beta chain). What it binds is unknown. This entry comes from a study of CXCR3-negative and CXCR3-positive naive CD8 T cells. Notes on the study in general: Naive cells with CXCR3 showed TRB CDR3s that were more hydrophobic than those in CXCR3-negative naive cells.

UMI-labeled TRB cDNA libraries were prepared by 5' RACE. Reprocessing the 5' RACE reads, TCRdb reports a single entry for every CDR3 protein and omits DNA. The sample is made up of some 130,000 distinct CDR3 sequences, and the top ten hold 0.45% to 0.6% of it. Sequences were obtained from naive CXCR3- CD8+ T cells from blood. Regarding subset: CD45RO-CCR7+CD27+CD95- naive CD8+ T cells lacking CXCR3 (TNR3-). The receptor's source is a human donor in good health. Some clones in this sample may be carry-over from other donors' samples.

CDR3 sequence reads: CASSLEGTALWGYTF. This rearrangement joins TRBV7-8 to TRBJ1-2. Germline lookup yields CDR1 SGHVS and CDR2 FQNEAQ. This CDR3 contains 15 residues.